Below, 17 T cell receptor beta chains from the same sample are listed, as sequenced in a study of metastatic and nonmetastatic thyroid tumors. Every patient was untreated before thyroid surgery. Using MiXCR, TCRdb re-called clones from the PCR reads. The table has more than 7,000 clones, roughly a fifth seen once. The sample consisted of adjacent normal tissue. These receptor sequences come from a female donor with papillary thyroid cancer or a benign thyroid nodule (not recorded which). Some clones in this sample may be carry-over from other donors' samples.

This clone was detected only once. No conserved phenylalanine or tryptophan is present at the end of the CDR3, so a read error is the likely explanation. The V and J genes are TRBV20-1 and TRBJ2-3; 8 nucleotides match TRBD2. CDR3 size: 16 residues. CDR1 DFQATT and CDR2 SNEGSKA come from the germline V gene (reference sequence). Trimming took 6 bases from V and 2 from J; bases not matched to a gene: 13. The CDR3 DNA is TGCAGTGCGCCGTCGGCCGGCGGGGGGAACACAGATACGCAGTATGTT. It translates to CSAPSAGGGNTDTQYV.

The sample holds many counts of this clone. This chain joins TRBV9 and TRBJ1-1; 7 nucleotides align to TRBD1. Germline V lookup: CDR1 SGDLS, CDR2 YYNGEE. This CDR3 spans 17 amino acids. V lost 4 bases and J lost 1; bases outside the gene matches: 13. CDR3 sequence reads: CASSTRGLTGANTEAFF. The DNA of the CDR3 is TGTGCCAGCAGCACCCGCGGACTCACAGGGGCGAACACTGAAGCTTTCTTT.

By sample fraction, this clone is medium-sized. V is TRBV6-1 and J is TRBJ2-7; TRBD2 might be the D (6 bases). Per germline, CDR1 MNHNS and CDR2 SASEGT. Trimming took off 4 bases at V and 2 bases at J, with 15 bases between the two ends. The CDR3 is 15 residues long. This chain's CDR3 is CASSGSWPGAYEQYF. DNA for the CDR3: TGTGCCAGCAGTGGATCATGGCCGGGGGCCTACGAGCAGTACTTC.

There are many counts of this clone. Relative to the germline gene, one junction end is altered; a read error may explain this. CDR3 sequence (DNA): TGTGCTAGCAGCACCGACAGGCAAGAGACCCAGTACTTC. Protein product: CASSTDRQETQYF. The gene calls are TRBV7-7 and TRBJ2-5; a possible D gene is TRBD1 (6 bases). CDR1 and CDR2 (germline): SSHAT, FNYEAQ (reference sequence). The CDR3 covers 13 residues.

This clone turned up a few times. A read error is possible here, since a much larger clone lies one base away. This CDR3 fails to terminate in the conserved phenylalanine or tryptophan, so it likely reflects a read error. V is TRBV4-3 and J is TRBJ1-2; a possible D gene is TRBD1 (6 bases). This CDR3 has 17 amino acids. Trimming took 0 bases from V and 6 from J, leaving 20 bases between them. CDR1 and CDR2 (germline): LGHNA, YSLEER. CDR3 sequence reads: CASSQEGWGARSHGYTL. The DNA for the CDR3 is TGCGCCAGCAGCCAAGAGGGGTGGGGGGCCCGAAGTCATGGCTACACCCTC.

The rearrangement joins TRBV30 to TRBJ1-1, with D possibly being TRBD1 (6 bases). Germline V gene lookup returns CDR1 GTSNPN and CDR2 SVGIG (reference sequence). The CDR3 has 13 amino acids. Deletions cut 7 bases from V and 0 bases from J, with 12 bases between. In nucleotides, the CDR3 is TGTGCCTCAAAGGGGGGTATGAACACTGAAGCTTTCTTT. Translating it yields CASKGGMNTEAFF. The full variable domain, completed using reference TRBV30 and TRBJ1-1, is SQTIHQWPATLVQPVGSPLSLECTVEGTSNPNLYWYRQAAGRGLQLLFYSVGIGQISSEVPQNLSASRPQDRQFILSSKKLLLSDSGFYLCASKGGMNTEAFFGQGTRLTVV.

This clone was detected a few times. The genes are TRBV2 and TRBJ2-2, with D unclear. Germline V gene data show CDR1 as SNHLY and CDR2 as FYNNEI. CDR3 size: 13 residues. The V and J ends lost 3 bases and 5 bases respectively, with 7 bases between them. The CDR3 DNA sequence: TGTGCCAGCAGTGACCGGAGTACCGGGGAGCTGTTTTTT. Its translation: CASSDRSTGELFF.

This clone was recorded many times. The chain couples TRBV9 to TRBJ1-3; no reliable D call. V shed 2 bases and J shed 0 bases, with 9 bases lying between them. Germline V gene lookup returns CDR1 SGDLS and CDR2 YYNGEE. The CDR3 runs 15 residues. The CDR3 DNA reads as TGTGCCAGCAGCGTCGGTGGCAGCTCTGGAAACACCATATATTTT. As protein: CASSVGGSSGNTIYF.

This clone was detected a few times. CDR3 DNA sequence: TGTGCCAGCACTTCGGGGCAAGAGACCCAGTACTTC. Translated, it gives CASTSGQETQYF. V gene TRBV7-8 combines with J gene TRBJ2-5; TRBD2 is a possible D gene (5 bases). CDR1 is SGHVS, CDR2 FQNEAQ, per germline. The CDR3 runs 12 residues. Trimming shortened V by 7 bases and J by 2 bases, and 8 bases separated the two germline ends.

This clone was detected many times. The V call is TRBV19, the J call TRBJ1-5; D not certain. The germline V gene has CDR1 LNHDA and CDR2 SQIVND (reference sequence). The length of the CDR3 is 14 residues. Trimming left V 5 bases short and J 6 bases short, with 14 bases between. DNA of the CDR3: TGTGCCAGTAGTTCTCAGTCCCCAATTCAGCCCCAGCATTTT. This gives the protein CASSSQSPIQPQHF.

By sample fraction, this clone is hyperexpanded (1% or more). The gene calls are TRBV18 and TRBJ1-3, with D perhaps matching TRBD1 (5 bases). The germline gives CDR1 KGHSH, CDR2 LQKENI. The CDR3 loop spans 15 amino acids. The V end lost 5 bases, the J end lost 4 bases, and 15 bases lay between the germline ends. The chain's CDR3 is CASSAGTAQGNTIYF. In DNA form, the CDR3 reads TGTGCCAGCTCAGCGGGGACGGCCCAGGGAAACACCATATATTTT.

This clone was counted ten times or more. The V call is TRBV11-2, the J call TRBJ1-3; D perhaps matches TRBD1 (6 bases). Looked up from germline, CDR1 is SGHAT and CDR2 is FQNNGV. Trimming cost V 4 bases and J 0 bases, with 13 bases left between them. The CDR3 length is 16 residues. This chain's CDR3 is CASSSGTPYSGNTIYF. DNA for the CDR3: TGTGCCAGCAGCTCCGGGACACCGTACTCTGGAAACACCATATATTTT. Full variable domain (missing parts from reference TRBV11-2 and TRBJ1-3): EAGVAQSPRYKIIEKRQSVAFWCNPISGHATLYWYQQILGQGPKLLIQFQNNGVVDDSQLPKDRFSAERLKGVDSTLKIQPAKLEDSAVYLCASSSGTPYSGNTIYFGEGSWLTVV.

This clone showed up many times. CDR3 in amino acids: CASINKGPGGGEKLFF. For the CDR3, the DNA is TGTGCCAGCATCAATAAAGGGCCAGGGGGTGGAGAAAAACTGTTTTTT. This chain connects TRBV28 to TRBJ1-4; 7 positions agree with TRBD1. CDR1 MDHEN and CDR2 SYDVKM come from the germline V gene. V gave up 7 bases and J gave up 8 bases; unmatched junction bases: 16. This CDR3 has 16 residues.

In this sample, this clone turned up many times. The rearrangement uses TRBV11-3 and TRBJ2-7; D remains ambiguous. This CDR3 contains 13 residues. The germline V gene has CDR1 SGHNT and CDR2 YENEEA. V was pared by 1 base and J by 3 bases, with 7 bases between. The CDR3 spells CASSLGVGYEQYF. The CDR3 DNA is TGTGCCAGCAGCTTAGGGGTCGGCTACGAGCAGTACTTC.

This clone has only one observation. This chain uses TRBV6-2 or TRBV6-3 with TRBJ1-1; D is unclear. CDR3 length: 14 residues. Germline-derived CDR1 and CDR2 are MNHEY and SVGEGT. Trimming took 5 bases from V and 1 from J, leaving 11 bases between them. The chain's CDR3 is CASSAGETNTEAFF. The CDR3 DNA is TGTGCCAGCAGTGCCGGGGAGACGAACACTGAAGCTTTCTTT.

DNA of the CDR3: TGCGCCAGCAGCCAGGGGGCGGCCACAGATACGCAGTATTTT. Amino acids: CASSQGAATDTQYF. The chain employs TRBV5-1 and TRBJ2-3, with TRBD1 matching 8 bases. This CDR3 spans 14 amino acids. Trimming took 4 bases from V and 2 from J; bases not matched to a gene: 3. Germline lookup yields CDR1 SGHRS and CDR2 YFSETQ.

This clone is large. The rearrangement uses TRBV6-5 and TRBJ2-7, with D possibly TRBD2 on 6 matching bases. Germline V CDR1 and CDR2: MNHEY, SVGAGI. Trimming shortened V by 0 bases and J by 3 bases, and 12 bases separated the two germline ends. The CDR3 runs 15 residues. CDR3 sequence: CASSYSSSVVYEQYF. Here the CDR3 DNA reads TGTGCCAGCAGTTACTCTTCTAGCGTAGTCTACGAGCAGTACTTC.